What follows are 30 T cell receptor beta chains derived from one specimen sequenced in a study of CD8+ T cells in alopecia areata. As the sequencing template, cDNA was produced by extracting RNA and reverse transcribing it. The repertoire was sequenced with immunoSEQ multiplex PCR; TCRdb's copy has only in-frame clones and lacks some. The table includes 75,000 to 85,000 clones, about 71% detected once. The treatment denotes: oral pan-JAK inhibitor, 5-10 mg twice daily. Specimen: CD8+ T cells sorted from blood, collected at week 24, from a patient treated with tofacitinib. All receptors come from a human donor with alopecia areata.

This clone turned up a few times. Here the CDR3 reads CSVVLPPDTQYF. The CDR3 DNA follows: TGCAGCGTTGTACTACCCCCCGATACGCAGTATTTT. This chain connects TRBV29-1 to TRBJ2-3, with D uncertain. Trimming shortened V by 4 bases and J by 6 bases, and 11 bases separated the two germline ends. CDR1 and CDR2 from the germline V gene are SQVTM and ANQGSEA. This CDR3 is built from 12 residues.

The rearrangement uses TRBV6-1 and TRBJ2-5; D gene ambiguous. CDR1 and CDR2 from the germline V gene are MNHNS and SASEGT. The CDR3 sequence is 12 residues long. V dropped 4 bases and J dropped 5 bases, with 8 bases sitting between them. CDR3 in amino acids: CASSGIGETQYF. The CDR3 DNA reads TGTGCCAGCAGTGGGATAGGGGAGACCCAGTACTTC.

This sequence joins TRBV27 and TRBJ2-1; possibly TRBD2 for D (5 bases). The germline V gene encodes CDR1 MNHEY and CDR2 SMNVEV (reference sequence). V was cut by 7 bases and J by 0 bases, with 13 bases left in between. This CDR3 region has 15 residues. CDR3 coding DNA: TGTGCCAGCAACCCGGGGTTACCCTCCTACAATGAGCAGTTCTTC. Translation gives CASNPGLPSYNEQFF.

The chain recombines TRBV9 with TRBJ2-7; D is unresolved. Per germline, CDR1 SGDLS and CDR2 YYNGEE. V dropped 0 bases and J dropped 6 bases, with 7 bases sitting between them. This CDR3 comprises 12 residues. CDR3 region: CASSVGLLEQYF. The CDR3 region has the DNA TGTGCCAGCAGCGTAGGGCTGCTCGAGCAGTACTTC.

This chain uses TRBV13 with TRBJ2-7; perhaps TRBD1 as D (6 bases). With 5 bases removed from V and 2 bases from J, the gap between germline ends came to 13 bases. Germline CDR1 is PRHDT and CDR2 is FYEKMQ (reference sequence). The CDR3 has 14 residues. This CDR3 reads CASSTGQSTYEQYF. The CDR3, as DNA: TGTGCCAGCAGCACCGGACAGTCTACCTACGAGCAGTACTTC.

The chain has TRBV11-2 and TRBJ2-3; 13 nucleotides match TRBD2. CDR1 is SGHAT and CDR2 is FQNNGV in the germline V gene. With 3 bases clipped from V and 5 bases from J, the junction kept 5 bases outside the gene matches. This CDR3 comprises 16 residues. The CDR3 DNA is TGTGCCAGCAGCTTCCCACTAGCGGGAGGGGTAGATACGCAGTATTTT. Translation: CASSFPLAGGVDTQYF.

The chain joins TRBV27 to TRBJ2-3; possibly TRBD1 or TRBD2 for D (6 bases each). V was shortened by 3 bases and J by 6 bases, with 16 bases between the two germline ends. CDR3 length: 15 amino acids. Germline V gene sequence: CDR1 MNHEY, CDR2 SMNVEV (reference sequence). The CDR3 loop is CASSFRGPTPDTQYF. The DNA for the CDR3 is TGTGCCAGCAGTTTTCGGGGGCCCACACCGGATACGCAGTATTTT.

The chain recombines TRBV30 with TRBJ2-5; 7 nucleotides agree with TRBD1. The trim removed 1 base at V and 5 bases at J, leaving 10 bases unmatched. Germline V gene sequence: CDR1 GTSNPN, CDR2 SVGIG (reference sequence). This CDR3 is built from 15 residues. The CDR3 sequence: CAWSGGGDRQETQYF. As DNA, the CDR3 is TGTGCCTGGAGTGGAGGGGGCGACCGTCAGGAGACCCAGTACTTC.

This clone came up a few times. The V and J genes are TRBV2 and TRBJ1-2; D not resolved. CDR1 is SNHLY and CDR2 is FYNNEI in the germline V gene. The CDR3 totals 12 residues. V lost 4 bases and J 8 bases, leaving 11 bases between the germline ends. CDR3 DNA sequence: TGTGCCAGCAGTGCGGGGTCCAAAGGCTACACCTTC. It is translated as CASSAGSKGYTF.

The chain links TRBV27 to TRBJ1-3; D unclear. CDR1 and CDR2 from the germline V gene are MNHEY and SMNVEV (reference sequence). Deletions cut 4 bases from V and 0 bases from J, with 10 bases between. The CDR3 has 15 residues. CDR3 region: CASSSLTNSGNTIYF. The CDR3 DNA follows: TGTGCCAGCAGTTCACTGACAAACTCTGGAAACACCATATATTTT.

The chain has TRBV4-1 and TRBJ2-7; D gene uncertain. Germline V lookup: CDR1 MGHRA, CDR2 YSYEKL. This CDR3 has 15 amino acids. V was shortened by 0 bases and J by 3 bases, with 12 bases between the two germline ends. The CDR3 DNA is TGCGCCAGCAGCCAAGAATTTGGTGGTGGCTACGAGCAGTACTTC. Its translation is CASSQEFGGGYEQYF.

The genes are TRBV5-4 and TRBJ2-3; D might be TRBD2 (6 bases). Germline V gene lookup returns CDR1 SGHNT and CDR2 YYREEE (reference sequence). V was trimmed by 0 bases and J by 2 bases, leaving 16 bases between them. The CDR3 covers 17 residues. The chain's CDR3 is CASSLGGAGRHTDTQYF. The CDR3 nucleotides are TGTGCCAGCAGCTTGGGCGGGGCGGGGCGGCACACAGATACGCAGTATTTT.

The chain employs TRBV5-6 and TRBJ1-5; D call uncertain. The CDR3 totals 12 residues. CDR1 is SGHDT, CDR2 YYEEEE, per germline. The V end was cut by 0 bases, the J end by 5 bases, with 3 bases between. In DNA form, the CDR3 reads TGTGCCAGCAGCTTGGAAGATCAGCCCCAGCATTTT. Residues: CASSLEDQPQHF.

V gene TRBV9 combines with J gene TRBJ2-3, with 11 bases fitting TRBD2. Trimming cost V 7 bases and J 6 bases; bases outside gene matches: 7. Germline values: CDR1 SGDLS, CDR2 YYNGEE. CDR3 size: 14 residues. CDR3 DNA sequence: TGTGCCAGCTGTAGCGGGAGGGCCACGGATACGCAGTATTTT. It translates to CASCSGRATDTQYF.

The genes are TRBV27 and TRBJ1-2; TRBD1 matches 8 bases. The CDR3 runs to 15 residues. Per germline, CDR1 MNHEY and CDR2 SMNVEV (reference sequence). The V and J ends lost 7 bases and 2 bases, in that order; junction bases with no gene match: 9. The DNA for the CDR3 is TGTGCCAGCACCGAACGGACAGGGTTCAACTATGGCTACACCTTC. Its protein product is CASTERTGFNYGYTF.

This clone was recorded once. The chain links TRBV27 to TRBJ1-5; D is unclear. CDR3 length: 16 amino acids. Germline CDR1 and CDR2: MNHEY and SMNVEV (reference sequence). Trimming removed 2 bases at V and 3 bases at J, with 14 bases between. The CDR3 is CASSLTGVQLNQPQHF. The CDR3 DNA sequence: TGTGCCAGCAGTTTAACTGGGGTACAGCTCAATCAGCCCCAGCATTTT.

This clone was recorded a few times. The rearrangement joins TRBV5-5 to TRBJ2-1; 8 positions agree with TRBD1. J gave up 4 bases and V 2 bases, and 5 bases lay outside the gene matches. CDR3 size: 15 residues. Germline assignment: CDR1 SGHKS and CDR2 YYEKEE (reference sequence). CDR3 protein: CASSFLGQGYNEQFF. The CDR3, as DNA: TGTGCCAGCAGCTTCCTTGGACAGGGATACAATGAGCAGTTCTTC.

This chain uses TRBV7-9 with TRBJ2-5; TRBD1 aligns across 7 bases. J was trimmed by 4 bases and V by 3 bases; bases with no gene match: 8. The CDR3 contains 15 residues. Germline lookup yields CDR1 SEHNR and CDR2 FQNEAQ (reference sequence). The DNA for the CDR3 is TGTGCCAGCAGCTTCGGGACAGCGCAAGCAGAGACCCAGTACTTC. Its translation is CASSFGTAQAETQYF.

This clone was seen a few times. CDR3: CSVPALIYGYTF. CDR3 bases: TGCAGCGTTCCCGCGTTAATCTATGGCTACACCTTC. This chain joins TRBV29-1 and TRBJ1-2; D not resolved. V was clipped by 5 bases and J by 4 bases, with 11 bases between them. The germline CDR1 and CDR2 sequences are SQVTM and ANQGSEA. The CDR3 is 12 amino acids.

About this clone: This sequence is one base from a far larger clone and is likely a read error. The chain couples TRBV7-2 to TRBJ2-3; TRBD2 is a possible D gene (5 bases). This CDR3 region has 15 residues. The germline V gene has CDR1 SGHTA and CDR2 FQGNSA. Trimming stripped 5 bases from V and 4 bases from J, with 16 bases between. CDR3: CASSQGGGAADTQYF. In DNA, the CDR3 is TGTGCCAGCAGCCAAGGCGGAGGAGCGGCAGATACGCAGTATTTT.

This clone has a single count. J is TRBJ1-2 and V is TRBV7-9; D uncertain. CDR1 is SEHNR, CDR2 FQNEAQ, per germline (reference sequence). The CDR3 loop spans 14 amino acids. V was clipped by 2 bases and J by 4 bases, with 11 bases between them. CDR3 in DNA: TGTGCCAGCAGCTTATCAGGCCCTCGCTATGGCTACACCTTC. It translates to CASSLSGPRYGYTF. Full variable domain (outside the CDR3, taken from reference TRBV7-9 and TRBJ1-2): DTGVSQNPRHKITKRGQNVTFRCDPISEHNRLYWYRQTLGQGPEFLTYFQNEAQLEKSRLLSDRFSAERPKGSFSTLEIQRTEQGDSAMYLCASSLSGPRYGYTFGSGTRLTVV.

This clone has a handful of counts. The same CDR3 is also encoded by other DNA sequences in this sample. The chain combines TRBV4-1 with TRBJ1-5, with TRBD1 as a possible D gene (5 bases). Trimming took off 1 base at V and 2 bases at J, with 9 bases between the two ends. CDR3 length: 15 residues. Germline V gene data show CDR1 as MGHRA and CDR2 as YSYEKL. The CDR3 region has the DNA TGCGCCAGCAGCCAAGGGGGACTCGGCAATCAGCCCCAGCATTTT. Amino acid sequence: CASSQGGLGNQPQHF.

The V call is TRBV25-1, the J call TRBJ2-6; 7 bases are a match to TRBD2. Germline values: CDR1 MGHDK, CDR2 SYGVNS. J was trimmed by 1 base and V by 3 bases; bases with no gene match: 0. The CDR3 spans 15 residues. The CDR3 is CASSDGGSGANVLTF. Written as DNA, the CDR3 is TGTGCCAGCAGTGACGGGGGGTCTGGGGCCAACGTCCTGACTTTC.

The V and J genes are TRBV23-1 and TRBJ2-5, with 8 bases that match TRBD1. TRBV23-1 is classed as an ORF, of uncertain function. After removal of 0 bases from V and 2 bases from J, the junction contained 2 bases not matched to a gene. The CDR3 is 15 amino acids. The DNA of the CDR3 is TGCGCCAGCAGTCAATCGCACAGGGGGCAAGAGACCCAGTACTTC. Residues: CASSQSHRGQETQYF.

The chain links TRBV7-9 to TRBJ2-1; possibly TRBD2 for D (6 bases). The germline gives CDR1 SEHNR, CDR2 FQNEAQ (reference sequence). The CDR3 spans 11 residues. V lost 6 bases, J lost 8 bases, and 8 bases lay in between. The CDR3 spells CASRKRDEQFF. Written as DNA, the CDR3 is TGTGCCAGCAGAAAGCGGGATGAGCAGTTCTTC.

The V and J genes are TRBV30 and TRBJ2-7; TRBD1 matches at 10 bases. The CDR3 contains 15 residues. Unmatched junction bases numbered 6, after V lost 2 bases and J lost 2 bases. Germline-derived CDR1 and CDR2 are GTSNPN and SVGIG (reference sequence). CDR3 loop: CAWSSGTGVPYEQYF. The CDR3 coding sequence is TGTGCCTGGAGTTCCGGGACAGGGGTCCCCTACGAGCAGTACTTC.

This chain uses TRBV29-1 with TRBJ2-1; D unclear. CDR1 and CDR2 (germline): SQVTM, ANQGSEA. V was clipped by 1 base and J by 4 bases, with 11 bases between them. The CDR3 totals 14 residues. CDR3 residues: CSVEARQNYNEQFF. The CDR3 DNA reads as TGCAGCGTTGAAGCTAGGCAGAATTACAATGAGCAGTTCTTC.

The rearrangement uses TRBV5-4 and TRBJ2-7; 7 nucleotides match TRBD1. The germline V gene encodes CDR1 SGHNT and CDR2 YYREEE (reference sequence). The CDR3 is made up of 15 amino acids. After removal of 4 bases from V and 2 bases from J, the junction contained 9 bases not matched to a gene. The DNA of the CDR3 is TGTGCCAGCAGCCAAGAGGGACAGACGACCTACGAGCAGTACTTC. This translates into CASSQEGQTTYEQYF. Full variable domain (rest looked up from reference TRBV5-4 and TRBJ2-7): ETGVTQSPTHLIKTRGQQVTLRCSSQSGHNTVSWYQQALGQGPQFIFQYYREEENGRGNFPPRFSGLQFPNYSSELNVNALELDDSALYLCASSQEGQTTYEQYFGPGTRLTVT.

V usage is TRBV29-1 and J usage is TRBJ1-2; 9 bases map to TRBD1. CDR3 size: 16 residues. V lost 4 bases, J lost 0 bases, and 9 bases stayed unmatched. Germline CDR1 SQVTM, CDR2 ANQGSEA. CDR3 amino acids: CSVAPGTGHPNYGYTF. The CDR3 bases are TGCAGCGTTGCTCCCGGGACAGGGCATCCTAACTATGGCTACACCTTC.

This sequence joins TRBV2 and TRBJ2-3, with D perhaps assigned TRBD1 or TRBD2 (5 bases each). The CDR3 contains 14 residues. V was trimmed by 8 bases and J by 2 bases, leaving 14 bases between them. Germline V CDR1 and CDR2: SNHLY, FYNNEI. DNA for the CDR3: TGTGCCAGCCTCCGGGGCAGCATCACAGATACGCAGTATTTT. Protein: CASLRGSITDTQYF.